This T cell receptor beta chain was sequenced for a study of Ad26.COV2.S vaccination and SARS-CoV-2 variants. About the study: By the intramuscular route, Ad26.COV2.S was given once, or twice 56 days apart. Findings and caveats of the study: Breadth measured for non-spike TCRs was similar across vaccine and placebo recipients. Analytic work on TCR breadth and depth might have understated the full extent of total T cell responses. The breadth of spike-specific CD8+ and CD4+ T cell responses after vaccination was reportedly substantial.

The treatment denotes: some 20 received Ad26.COV2.S at low or high dose, single or two shots; about 5 received placebo; per-sample allocation not given. The investigators took samples on day 63 after the first vaccine or placebo injection. Germline trimming cut 1 base from V and 7 bases from J; bases unmatched to any gene: 4. The CDR3 loop spans 14 amino acids. Germline V gene lookup returns CDR1 LGHDT and CDR2 YNNKEL (reference sequence). Sequencing used immunoSEQ multiplex PCR; TCRdb keeps in-frame clones, though not all of them. Found here are about 680,000 clones, roughly 90% of them singletons; the top ten hold approximately 1.5%. Notes on this clone: The target antigen is unknown.

V is TRBV3-1 (or the pseudogene TRBV3-2) and J is TRBJ2-1; 7 bases agree with TRBD2. The sample in question was peripheral blood, obtained in a trial of Ad26.COV2.S vaccine versus placebo. This TCR derives from a person between 18 and 60 years old who received the Ad26.COV2.S COVID-19 vaccine or a placebo. This CDR3 is CASSQVAGLNEQFF. The CDR3, as DNA: TGTGCCAGCAGCCAAGTAGCGGGTTTGAATGAGCAGTTCTTC.